The sequence of this T cell receptor (beta chain) was determined in a study of cytomegalovirus exposure and HLA in healthy donors (dated by TCRdb to about 2017). Describing the broader study: According to an earlier analysis of 450 to 650 of the donors, about 179 million T cells yielded over 90 million unique TCR beta sequences and 276 Gb of sequence data. On average, about 240,000 unique TCR beta nucleotide sequences were sequenced per donor among 300 to 500 genotyped donors of the cohort, with 15% to 20% of those sequences being non-productive. An early release covering about 600 HLA-typed donors comprised roughly 300 gigabases of sequencing data and tens of millions of unique TCR sequences. A later genetic analysis used genome-wide SNP genotypes for about 60% of the roughly 700 donors, treating that subset as a discovery cohort. A later analysis re-analyzed previously published TCR beta repertoires from 500 to 700 donors and added high-resolution HLA genotyping to study TCR occurrence patterns. The number of donors typed differed by locus, with 629-630 for A, B, C, DRB1 and DQB1, roughly 520 for DQA1, some 570 for DPA1, and some 440 for DPB1. All discovery cohort repertoires had been generated using a single sequencing platform. An earlier analysis of fewer than 750 of the donors used high-throughput TCR beta sequencing to judge whether each TCR beta V gene segment behaved as functional or pseudogenic. HLA typing covered class I and class II loci at four-digit resolution. Besides the first cohort of under 700 subjects, a separate validation cohort made up of roughly 130 different subjects was used. The study combined high-throughput TCR immunosequencing, statistical association of individual TCRs with disease status, and machine learning to predict cytomegalovirus infection status. Donor age, sex, ethnicity and CMV serostatus were collected together with the repertoire data. A handful of DR-DQ haplotypes were handled as single units for association and clustering because linkage in the cohort was strong. In the later analysis, no new phenotypic data were used to find candidate immune exposures; instead, reliance was placed on TCR beta sequences and their occurrence across donors. The genetic ancestry cluster associated with self-reported Caucasian donors included 81% of the roughly 390 genotyped donors. The T cell repertoires of roughly 660 subjects were profiled by immunosequencing and related to cytomegalovirus serostatus. The study aimed to test whether cataloging public T cell receptors could reveal signatures of past pathogen exposure. The full study reports these points: In this cohort, only TCR beta chains were sequenced, and detectable features were limited by the absence of alpha or paired-chain data. Because counts were too low, about 18 rarely observed V segments, including chromosome 9 orphons, were excluded from the earlier analysis of 587 of the donors. Broadly in line with IMGT annotations, most TCR beta V segments showed up in productive rearrangements about 87% or about 30% of the time in an earlier analysis of several hundred of the donors. The study gave a list of 150 to 200 TCR beta chains associated with cytomegalovirus. The classifier was reported to diagnose cytomegalovirus status with high specificity and sensitivity in both the original cohort and the validation cohort. Roughly uniform sequencing depth across donors was assumed in presence/absence analyses, although this assumption may not hold. For the cohort, immune exposure information was limited to CMV serostatus. Some IMGT-functional V segments, including TRBV6-2 and TRBV6-3, could not be distinguished by the 87-base-pair reads and were therefore excluded. Correlated functional status among segregating V segments might reflect linkage disequilibrium, but an unknown experimental factor could not be ruled out. In a later analysis, some 18,000 TCR beta sequences were associated with specific HLA alleles at a false discovery rate of 0.05. According to a later analysis, TCR association rates differed among HLA loci, with DRB1 alleles showing the most associated TCRs and HLA-C alleles showing the fewest. In a later genetic analysis, a missense DCLRE1C variant was associated with V-gene and J-gene trimming of TCR beta chains, and the association was replicated in an independent cohort. Several of the top co-occurrence clusters appeared to be linked to parvovirus B19, influenza, CMV and Epstein-Barr virus, according to a later analysis. The authors suggested that the approach could potentially be extended to other disease states and immunological phenotypes. A further reported finding was that TCR beta sequences accurately predicted the HLA-A and HLA-B alleles for most subjects in the first cohort. Strong co-occurrence of HLA alleles, especially DR and DQ, made assigning TCR associations to individual alleles difficult. Most TCR sequences were seen in very few donors, while some public TCRs were found in many individuals. Because some donors lacked HLA typing at each locus, the association tests relied only on the typed subset. According to a later genetic analysis, donors in an Asian-associated ancestry cluster had fewer N-insertions in productive TCRs than the approximately 670-donor mean. In vitro tests confirmed that a few of the cytomegalovirus-associated TCR beta chains recognize cytomegalovirus antigens. According to a later analysis, most CMV-associated TCR beta chains appeared to be HLA-restricted, and the HLA associations seemed to be driven largely by CMV exposure. The sequencing pipeline was judged likely to have produced a cluster of highly shared sequence variants as a technical artifact. Compared with equally common non-associated chains, HLA-associated TCR beta chains in a later analysis were more clonally expanded and had lower generation probabilities.

The cohort was made up of approximately 670 healthy bone marrow donors. At the time of sampling, every cohort member was nominally healthy, though immune exposures that went unrecorded were likely present. The donor tested CMV seronegative and was one of the 352 seronegative cohort members. A peripheral blood sample was collected from each donor, and TCR beta sequencing was performed on peripheral blood mononuclear cells. Genomic DNA was extracted from the blood cell samples with the Qiagen DNeasy Blood Extraction Kit. Details on this clone: What this receptor recognizes is not known. The sample holds no much larger clone one base away, and base qualities are not on file.

The library was produced with the immunoSEQ multiplex PCR assay. For the multiplex PCR, a mixture combining 60 forward primers for TCR Vbeta segments and 13 reverse primers for TCR Jbeta segments was used. Amplification of the CDR3 region of rearranged TCR beta genes was performed with a multiplex PCR assay on genomic DNA. The Illumina HiSeq System was used to sequence the amplified TCR beta libraries as 87-base-pair reads. The original methods were these. A later analysis counted some 74 million unique TCR beta chains across the 666 repertoires, and some 11 million of these chains were shared by at least two donors. To remove PCR and sequencing errors, raw reads were error-corrected and collapsed into unique sequences using a nearest-neighbor algorithm that merged closely related sequences. V, D and J gene segments were assigned by aligning CDR3 sequences to IMGT reference sequences. Each retained sequence needed at least a six-nucleotide match to both a V gene segment and a J gene segment. A rearrangement counted as productive if the CDR3 had no stop codons and remained in frame with V and J, and every other rearrangement counted as non-productive. Following IMGT convention, CDR3 was defined as the stretch from the second conserved V-encoded cysteine to the conserved J-encoded phenylalanine. In an earlier analysis of approximately 500 of the donors, sequences lacking an unambiguous match to a single V gene segment were excluded. An earlier analysis of a few hundred of the donors called V segments functional above 56.7% productive rearrangements and segregating when the between-donor standard deviation exceeded 5%. To diagnose cytomegalovirus status from the catalog of TCR beta chain sequences, a statistical classification framework was built. A later analysis assigned V and J genes by comparing TCR nucleotide sequences with IMGT/GENE-DB human TR gene sequences. The TCRdist pipeline was used in a later analysis to assign CDR3 sequences and most-parsimonious VDJ recombination scenarios. In a later analysis, each TCR beta chain was defined by its CDR3 amino acid sequence together with its V-gene family, and reads lacking a unique V-gene family were excluded. As a way to deal with suspected cross-contamination and a sequencing artifact, a later analysis dropped more than 500 nucleotide sequences that were highly shared and had low generation probability. A later analysis calculated a clonal expansion index for each public chain from normalized within-repertoire ranks of inferred template counts. In a later analysis, generation probabilities were computed using a VDJ recombination model fitted to out-of-frame rearrangements, and the results were checked against IGoR. A later analysis scored TCR-TCR, TCR-HLA and TCR-CMV co-occurrence with hypergeometric tests, applying a repertoire-size bias correction to TCR pairs. False discovery rates were estimated in a later analysis by permuting HLA or CMV assignments 20 times. A later analysis grouped co-occurring TCRs with DBSCAN, adding TCRdist sequence similarity when clustering within HLA-allele-positive subsets. Repertoires with fewer than 30,000 or more than 120,000 public chains were left out of co-occurrence clustering, as were a few repertoires with anomalous nucleotide sharing. Not all clones reach the TCRdb copy of this immuneACCESS table, which keeps in-frame sequences only. Checked studies attribute under half of the gap to unresolved V genes and leave the rest unexplained. The V and J calls and clone size were taken over from that table, and D and trimming were inferred from the DNA. The sample table records 65,000 to 100,000 clones; 60% to 80% of these occur just once. Jointly, the top ten make up approximately 6.5% of the sample.

Trimming takes 4 bases from V and 3 bases from J, and the germline ends sit 11 bases apart. According to the germline V gene (reference sequence), CDR1 reads MNHEY and CDR2 reads SMNVEV. The CDR3 has 14 amino acids, counting the end cysteine and phenylalanine. Only the CDR3 DNA is retained, 42 bases long and in frame from the first base. The sequence joins TRBV27 to TRBJ2-3; TRBD1 could be the D gene, as 6 bases match. Sequences were obtained from PBMCs. This clonotype was obtained from a female donor in good health and CMV-seronegative. This receptor carries the CDR3 CASSSHRETDTQYF. The base sequence is TGTGCCAGCAGTTCTCACAGGGAAACAGATACGCAGTATTTT.